These T cell receptor beta chains were read from a single sample in a study of CD8 T cells in ankylosing spondylitis. TCRdb redid the calling of the 5' RACE reads with MiXCR, one entry per CDR3 protein. The sample shows hundreds of thousands of distinct CDR3 sequences, roughly 8.2% of them seen only once. The sample consisted of blood, either unsorted or a sorted T cell fraction (not recorded which). The receptors derive from a female donor with ankylosing spondylitis or in good health (not recorded which). Each CDR3 is given with its conserved first and last residue. D genes are given only for firm matches. A clone size is listed for some rows: how often the clone was seen (once, few, many), or a class if it is expanded.

v_call	clone_size	d_call	j_call	cdr3_nt	cdr3_aa
TRBV20-1	few	TRBD2	TRBJ2-1	TGCAGTGCTAGGACTAGCGGGAGGGCCTATGAGCAGTTCTTC	CSARTSGRAYEQFF
TRBV29-1	many	TRBD2	TRBJ2-7	TGCAGCGCTAGGGAAGGGGAGGGCCCTTACGAGCAGTACTTC	CSAREGEGPYEQYF
TRBV2	few	-	TRBJ2-2	TGTGCCAGCAGTGAGGAGGGAGCGGGCACCGGGGAGCTGTTTTTT	CASSEEGAGTGELFF
TRBV7-2	many	-	TRBJ2-2	TGTGCCAGCAGCCGAGGGGTGAACACCGGGGAGCTGTTTTTT	CASSRGVNTGELFF
TRBV6-2/TRBV6-3	few	-	TRBJ2-7	TGTGCCAGCAGCGAGACCCCGGGACTTCCCTACGAGCAGTACTTC	CASSETPGLPYEQYF
TRBV29-1	many	TRBD1	TRBJ2-1	TGCAGCGTTCGGACAGGGAACGATGAGCAGTTCTTC	CSVRTGNDEQFF
TRBV7-8	few	-	TRBJ1-6	TGTGCCAGCAGCTTGGCCAGTGCTAATTCACCCCTCCACTTT	CASSLASANSPLHF
TRBV2	many	-	TRBJ2-5	TGTGCCAGCAGTGCAGCCCTGGAGACCCAGTACTTC	CASSAALETQYF
TRBV9	many	TRBD2	TRBJ2-1	TGTGCCAGCAGCGCGTCCGGGACTAGCTTCTACAATGAGCAGTTCTTC	CASSASGTSFYNEQFF
TRBV20-1	-	-	TRBJ1-3	TGCAGTGCTAGAGTCCCCCTCTCTGGAAACACCATATATTTT	CSARVPLSGNTIYF
TRBV9	many	TRBD2	TRBJ2-5	TGTGCCAGCAGCGGTGCGGGAGGGCCCCAAGAGACCCAGTACTTC	CASSGAGGPQETQYF
TRBV20-1	few	-	TRBJ1-5	TGCAGTGCTAGGGCTATTCGCAGGGGTCACGCTCATCAGCCCCAGCATTTT	CSARAIRRGHAHQPQHF
TRBV5-1	many	-	TRBJ2-7	TGCGCCAGCAGCTTGTACGGGAAGGGCACCTACGAGCAGTACTTC	CASSLYGKGTYEQYF